The T cell receptor (beta chain) under discussion was sequenced for a study of cytomegalovirus exposure and HLA in healthy donors. Overall study results and limits: Cytomegalovirus status was reportedly diagnosed by the classifier with high specificity and sensitivity. Sequences of the TCR beta chain were said to predict the HLA-A and HLA-B alleles of most subjects accurately. According to the study, around 160 TCR beta chains were cytomegalovirus-associated. TCR beta V- and J-gene trimming, according to a later analysis, was linked to a missense DCLRE1C variant.

With regard to this clone: Its antigen is currently unknown.

The CDR3 covers 13 residues. Trimming at V came to 3 bases and at J to 2 bases, leaving 2 bases not matched to a gene. Germline CDR1 is SGHTS and CDR2 is YDEGEE. PCR involved 60 Vbeta and 13 Jbeta primers. Libraries were prepared by immunoSEQ multiplex PCR; TCRdb keeps only in-frame clonotypes and omits some of them. The repertoire consists of 93,000 or so clones, with roughly four fifths occurring once and the leading ten covering around 5.6%. J is TRBJ2-7 and V is TRBV5-8; 7 positions agree with TRBD1. The material sequenced was PBMCs. This receptor was identified in a woman between 18 and 29 years old in good health and CMV-seropositive. CDR3 bases: TGTGCCAGCAGCTGGGGACAGCCCTACGAGCAGTACTTC. It yields the protein CASSWGQPYEQYF.